This TCR beta chain was found in a study of identifying expanded T cells in peripheral blood. CDR1 and CDR2 from the germline V gene are LNHDA and SQIVND (reference sequence). The V end was cut by 5 bases, the J end by 6 bases, with 11 bases between. This CDR3 is 13 amino acids long. Generated by immunoSEQ multiplex PCR, the TCRdb table keeps only in-frame clones and is missing some. This sample has 70,000 to 95,000 clones, with 70% to 90% found just once. The chain is built from TRBV19 and TRBJ1-5, with D perhaps matching TRBD1 (5 bases). This TCR was sampled from a person aged 18 to 75 in good health. Sequenced material: blood. CDR3 protein: CASSWGDLQPQHF. The CDR3 region has the DNA TGTGCCAGTAGTTGGGGGGATCTTCAGCCCCAGCATTTT.